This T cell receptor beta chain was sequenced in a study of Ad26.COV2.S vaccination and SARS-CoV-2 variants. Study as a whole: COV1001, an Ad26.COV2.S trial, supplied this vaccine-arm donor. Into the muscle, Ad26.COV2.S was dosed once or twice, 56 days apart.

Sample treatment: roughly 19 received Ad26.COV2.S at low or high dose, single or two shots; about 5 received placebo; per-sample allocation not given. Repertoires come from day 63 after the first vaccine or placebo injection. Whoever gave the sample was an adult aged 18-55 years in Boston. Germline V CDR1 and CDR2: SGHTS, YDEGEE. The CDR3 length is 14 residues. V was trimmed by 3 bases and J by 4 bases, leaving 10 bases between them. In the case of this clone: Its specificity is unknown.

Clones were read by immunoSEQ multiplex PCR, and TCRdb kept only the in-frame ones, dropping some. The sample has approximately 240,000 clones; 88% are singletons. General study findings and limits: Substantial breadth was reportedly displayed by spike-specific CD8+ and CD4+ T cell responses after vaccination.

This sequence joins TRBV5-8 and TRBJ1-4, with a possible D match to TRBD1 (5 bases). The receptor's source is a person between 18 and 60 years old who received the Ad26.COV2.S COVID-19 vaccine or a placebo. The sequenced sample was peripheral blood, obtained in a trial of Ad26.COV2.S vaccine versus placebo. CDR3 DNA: TGTGCCAGCAGCTCGGGGCAGCTTAATGAAAAACTGTTTTTT. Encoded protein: CASSSGQLNEKLFF.